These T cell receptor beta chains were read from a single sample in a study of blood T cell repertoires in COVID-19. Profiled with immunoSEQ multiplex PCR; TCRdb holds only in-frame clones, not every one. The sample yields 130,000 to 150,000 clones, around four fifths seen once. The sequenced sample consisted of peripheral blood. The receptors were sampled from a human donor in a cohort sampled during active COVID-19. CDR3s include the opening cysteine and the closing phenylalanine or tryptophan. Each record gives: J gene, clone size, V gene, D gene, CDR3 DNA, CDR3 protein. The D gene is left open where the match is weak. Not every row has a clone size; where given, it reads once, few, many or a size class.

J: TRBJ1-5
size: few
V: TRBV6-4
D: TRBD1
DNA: TGTGCCAGCAGCCCAGCGGACAGGGTGAGCAATCAGCCCCAGCATTTT
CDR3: CASSPADRVSNQPQHF

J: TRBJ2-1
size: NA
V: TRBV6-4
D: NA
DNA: TGTGCCAGCAGTGGAGGCAGCCACAATGAGCAGTTCTTC
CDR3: CASSGGSHNEQFF

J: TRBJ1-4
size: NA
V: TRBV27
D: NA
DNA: TGTGCCAGCAGTCACAGCTGGACTAATGAAAAACTGTTTTTT
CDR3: CASSHSWTNEKLFF

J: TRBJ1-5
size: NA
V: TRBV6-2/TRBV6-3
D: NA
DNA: TGTGCCAGCAGTTTCTCGCGGACGGCGGGGCAGCATTTT
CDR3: CASSFSRTAGQHF

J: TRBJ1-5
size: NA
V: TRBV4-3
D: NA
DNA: TGCGCCAGCAGCCAAGATCTGGGCGGGAAGCAGCCCCAGCATTTT
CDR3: CASSQDLGGKQPQHF

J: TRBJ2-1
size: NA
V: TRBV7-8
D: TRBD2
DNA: TGTGCCAGCAGCCGGGGGGGGGCTTCCTACAATGAGCAGTTCTTC
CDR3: CASSRGGASYNEQFF

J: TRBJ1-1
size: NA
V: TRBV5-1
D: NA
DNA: TGCGCCAGCAGAATGGACAGCGATGGAGAAGCTTTCTTT
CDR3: CASRMDSDGEAFF

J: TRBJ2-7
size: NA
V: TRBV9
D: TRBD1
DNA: TGTGCCAGCAGCCCTTATCCCGGGACAGGGGCCTTGGAGCAGTACTTC
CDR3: CASSPYPGTGALEQYF

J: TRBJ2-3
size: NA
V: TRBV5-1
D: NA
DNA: TGCGCCAGCAGCTTAACAGGGAGAGGGGATACGCAGTATTTT
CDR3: CASSLTGRGDTQYF

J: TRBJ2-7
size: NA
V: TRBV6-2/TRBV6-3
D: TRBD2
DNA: TGTGCCAGCAGCCCCTGGGGACTAGCGGGGGCCCAGCCCTACGAGCAGTACTTC
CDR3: CASSPWGLAGAQPYEQYF